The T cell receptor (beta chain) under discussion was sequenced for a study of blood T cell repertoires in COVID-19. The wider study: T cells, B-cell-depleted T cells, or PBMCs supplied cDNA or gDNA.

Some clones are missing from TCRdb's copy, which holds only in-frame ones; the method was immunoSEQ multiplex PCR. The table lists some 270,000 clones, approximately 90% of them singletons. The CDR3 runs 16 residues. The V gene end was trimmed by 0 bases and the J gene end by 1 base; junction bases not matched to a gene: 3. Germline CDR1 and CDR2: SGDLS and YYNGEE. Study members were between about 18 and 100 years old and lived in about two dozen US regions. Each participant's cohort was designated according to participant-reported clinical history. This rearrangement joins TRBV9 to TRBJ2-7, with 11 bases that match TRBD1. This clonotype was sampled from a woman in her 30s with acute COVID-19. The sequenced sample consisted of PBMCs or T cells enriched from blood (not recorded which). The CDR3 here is CASSVAGTGGSYEQYF. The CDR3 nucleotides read TGTGCCAGCAGCGTAGCTGGGACAGGGGGGTCCTACGAGCAGTACTTC.